The clone carrying this TCR beta chain was counted at least ten times. This record comes from a study of naive and memory T cell subsets. The library had UMIs added by 3' ligation of an oligonucleotide to TCR cDNA. RNA was extracted from 2 to 3 ml of whole blood of healthy adults. Unsorted total RNA, roughly 1 to 1,100 ng, was DNase treated before reverse transcription. The CDR3 length is 14 residues. Germline V gene sequence: CDR1 MNHEY, CDR2 SVGAGI. V was shortened by 2 bases and J by 3 bases, with 10 bases between the two germline ends. Ligated cDNA underwent four rounds of PCR with nested alpha and beta constant region primers and SP2. For blood and skin samples, reverse transcription used TCR alpha and beta constant primers. TCRdb processed the 5' RACE reads anew with MiXCR; each CDR3 protein has one entry. The repertoire holds roughly 60,000 distinct CDR3 sequences, with 7.2% as singletons.

The receptor was derived from a male donor in good health. The chain links TRBV6-5 to TRBJ1-2; D gene uncertain. The DNA for the CDR3 is TGTGCCAGCAGTTACGGCGGTTTGGACTATGGCTACACCTTC. Its translation: CASSYGGLDYGYTF.